This is a list of T cell receptor beta chains from one sample in a study of blood T cells in healthy people across ages. MiXCR, run by TCRdb on the 5' RACE reads, gives a single entry per CDR3 protein. This sample has more than 650,000 distinct CDR3 sequences, with 22% found just once. The sequencing input was blood. All receptors derive from a man between 65 and 80 years old in good health. CDR3s include the opening cysteine and the closing phenylalanine or tryptophan. The D gene is left open where the match is weak. Clone size is given for some rows only: seen once, a few or many times, or a class if the clone is expanded.

V,D,J,length,size,CDR3,DNA
TRBV27,NA,TRBJ2-3,16,few,CASKVGGLISTDTQYF,TGTGCCAGCAAGGTCGGCGGCCTGATTAGCACAGATACGCAGTATTTT
TRBV6-5,TRBD1,TRBJ2-5,14,NA,CASSYNDREETQYF,TGTGCCAGCAGCTATAATGACAGGGAAGAGACCCAGTACTTC
TRBV7-2,TRBD2,TRBJ2-3,15,once,CASSYSSGVVDTQYF,TGTGCCAGCAGCTATTCTAGCGGGGTGGTGGATACGCAGTATTTT
TRBV27,NA,TRBJ2-6,14,NA,CASKPGDGANVLTF,TGTGCCAGCAAACCAGGGGATGGGGCCAACGTCCTGACTTTC
TRBV3-1,TRBD1,TRBJ2-1,14,NA,CASSPGQGLGEQFF,TGTGCCAGCAGCCCGGGACAGGGGCTTGGTGAGCAGTTCTTC
TRBV10-3,TRBD2,TRBJ2-5,16,many,CAISPGLAGRRETQYF,TGTGCCATCAGCCCGGGACTAGCGGGAAGGAGAGAGACCCAGTACTTC
TRBV18,NA,TRBJ2-3,15,NA,CASSAGTPSTDTQYF,TGTGCCAGCTCCGCCGGGACACCTAGCACAGATACGCAGTATTTT
TRBV20-1,NA,TRBJ1-5,15,NA,CSATLGSQSNQPQHF,TGCAGTGCTACCCTCGGGTCCCAAAGCAATCAGCCCCAGCATTTT
TRBV6-2/TRBV6-3,NA,TRBJ2-3,15,NA,CASSYVGLSTDTQYF,TGTGCCAGCAGTTACGTAGGACTATCCACAGATACGCAGTATTTT
TRBV20-1,NA,TRBJ1-2,13,NA,CSAREVIQDGYTF,TGCAGTGCTAGAGAGGTGATCCAGGATGGCTACACCTTC